A single sample gave rise to the 25 T cell receptor beta chains below, sequenced in a study of beta chain features in type 1 diabetes. General study points: Moderate yet significant TCRB CDR3 shortening was seen in Type 1 diabetes patients in all four CD4+ subsets.

TCRB transcripts that were expressed got sequenced, as all of the isolated RNA had been reverse transcribed. The repertoire was sequenced with immunoSEQ multiplex PCR; TCRdb's copy has only in-frame clones and lacks some. The sample includes some 290,000 clones, roughly 25% seen only once; the top ten take approximately 0.011%. The antigens of these receptors remain unknown. The sample taken for sequencing was naive CD4+ T cells from blood. The receptors come from a woman aged 25 to 39 with type 1 diabetes.

This rearrangement joins TRBV23-1 to TRBJ1-2, with TRBD1 identical over 7 bases. TRBV23-1 is marked as an open reading frame, function uncertain. The CDR3 is made up of 13 amino acids. The V gene end was trimmed by 3 bases and the J gene end by 8 bases; junction bases not matched to a gene: 6. The CDR3 here is CASSQGTAPGYTF. DNA of the CDR3: TGCGCCAGCAGTCAGGGGACAGCTCCCGGCTACACCTTC.

A few counts support this clone. The J gene is TRBJ1-1, the V gene TRBV7-2; D perhaps matches TRBD1 (5 bases). V dropped 1 base and J dropped 6 bases, with 9 bases sitting between them. The CDR3 is made up of 13 amino acids. Germline V CDR1 and CDR2: SGHTA, FQGNSA. This CDR3 is CASSLDQGSEAFF. The CDR3 nucleotides are TGTGCCAGCAGCTTAGATCAGGGTTCTGAAGCTTTCTTT.

This chain joins TRBV2 and TRBJ2-5; 14 bases line up with TRBD2. V lost 5 bases, J lost 5 bases, and 4 bases stayed unmatched. Germline values: CDR1 SNHLY, CDR2 FYNNEI. The CDR3 length is 15 residues. CDR3 in amino acids: CASSPGLAGVETQYF. DNA of the CDR3: TGTGCCAGCAGTCCGGGACTAGCGGGAGTCGAGACCCAGTACTTC.

This chain links TRBV4-2 with TRBJ2-1; D is perhaps TRBD2 (6 bases). Trimming took off 0 bases at V and 7 bases at J, with 10 bases between the two ends. The CDR3 length is 14 residues. Germline V lookup: CDR1 LGHNA, CDR2 YNFKEQ. The CDR3 coding sequence is TGTGCCAGCAGCCAAGAAGGGACTGTAAATGAGCAGTTCTTC. It translates to CASSQEGTVNEQFF.

The V call is TRBV25-1, the J call TRBJ1-1; TRBD1 might be the D (6 bases). The germline V gene has CDR1 MGHDK and CDR2 SYGVNS. Trimming shortened V by 0 bases and J by 6 bases, and 17 bases separated the two germline ends. This CDR3 spans 16 amino acids. CDR3 region: CASSEYGPGAAAEAFF. DNA for the CDR3: TGTGCCAGCAGTGAATATGGTCCAGGGGCGGCTGCTGAAGCTTTCTTT.

Notes on this clone: Other DNA sequences in this sample translate to the same CDR3. The chain carries TRBV29-1 and TRBJ1-1; tentatively, D is TRBD1 (6 bases). This CDR3 contains 14 residues. The germline CDR1 and CDR2 sequences are SQVTM and ANQGSEA. V lost 6 bases and J 1 base, leaving 15 bases between the germline ends. CDR3 in DNA: TGCAGCGTAGGACCGGGACAACGGAACACTGAAGCTTTCTTT. The encoded protein is CSVGPGQRNTEAFF. Full variable domain (rest looked up from reference TRBV29-1 and TRBJ1-1): SAVISQKPSRDICQRGTSLTIQCQVDSQVTMMFWYRQQPGQSLTLIATANQGSEATYESGFVIDKFPISRPNLTFSTLTVSNMSPEDSSIYLCSVGPGQRNTEAFFGQGTRLTVV.

This chain connects TRBV7-2 to TRBJ1-2; D is unclear. In germline, CDR1 is SGHTA, CDR2 FQGNSA. V was clipped by 2 bases and J by 6 bases, with 10 bases between them. The CDR3 covers 13 residues. CDR3 nucleotides: TGTGCCAGCAGCTTAATCTGGGAGCATGGCTACACCTTC. As protein: CASSLIWEHGYTF. Based on the CDR3 plus reference TRBV7-2 and TRBJ1-2, the full variable domain is GAGVSQSPSNKVTEKGKDVELRCDPISGHTALYWYRQSLGQGLEFLIYFQGNSAPDKSGLPSDRFSAERTGGSVSTLTIQRTQQEDSAVYLCASSLIWEHGYTFGSGTRLTVV.

This clone was found a few times. The rearrangement uses TRBV20-1 and TRBJ1-3; D not resolved. Germline loops: CDR1 DFQATT, CDR2 SNEGSKA (reference sequence). V lost 7 bases to trimming and J lost 8 bases, with 12 bases between them. CDR3 length equals 11 residues. CDR3 in DNA: TGCAGTGGAGCTTATCTTTACACCATATATTTT. It is translated as CSGAYLYTIYF.

V gene TRBV30 combines with J gene TRBJ1-4, with D tentatively TRBD1 (5 bases). The V and J ends lost 2 bases and 8 bases respectively, with 15 bases between them. The germline gives CDR1 GTSNPN, CDR2 SVGIG (reference sequence). The CDR3 contains 14 residues. The CDR3 bases are TGTGCCTGGAGTTTGGGGAGGGGAGAGGAAAAACTGTTTTTT. As protein: CAWSLGRGEEKLFF.

This chain uses TRBV7-9 with TRBJ1-2, with TRBD1 as a possible D gene (5 bases). Trimming removed 1 base from V and 4 bases from J, with 19 bases in between. There are 17 residues in the CDR3. The V gene's germline CDR1 is SEHNR and CDR2 FQNEAQ (reference sequence). CDR3 bases: TGTGCCAGCAGCTTAGGTACAGGAGCTCTAGGCGGCTATGGCTACACCTTC. It translates to CASSLGTGALGGYGYTF.

This clone turned up a few times. This sequence joins TRBV4-2 and TRBJ1-1; D is perhaps TRBD1 (5 bases). The V gene's germline CDR1 is LGHNA and CDR2 YNFKEQ. Trimming took 5 bases from V and 2 from J, leaving 15 bases between them. The CDR3 extends over 15 amino acids. CDR3 DNA sequence: TGTGCCAGCAGCAGGGCAATGGGGGGAAACACTGAAGCTTTCTTT. Translation gives CASSRAMGGNTEAFF.

The gene calls are TRBV15 and TRBJ1-2; D remains unclear. There are 13 residues in the CDR3. V lost 3 bases to trimming and J lost 5 bases, with 10 bases between them. Per germline, CDR1 LNHNV and CDR2 YYDKDF (reference sequence). CDR3 nucleotide sequence: TGTGCCACCAGCAGCCGCAGAGGGTATGGCTACACCTTC. It is translated as CATSSRRGYGYTF.

This clone has a handful of counts. The chain employs TRBV9 and TRBJ2-6; a possible D gene is TRBD2 (5 bases). The CDR3 is 15 residues long. The V gene's germline CDR1 is SGDLS and CDR2 YYNGEE. V lost 8 bases and J lost 3, with 15 bases in between. The CDR3 reads CASEGLGVGANVLTF. The CDR3 DNA sequence: TGTGCCAGTGAGGGCCTCGGGGTTGGGGCCAACGTCCTGACTTTC.

There are a few counts of this clone. The chain couples TRBV9 to TRBJ2-3, with D possibly TRBD2 on 6 matching bases. CDR1 and CDR2 from the germline V gene are SGDLS and YYNGEE. CDR3 length: 17 amino acids. V was cut by 3 bases and J by 0 bases, with 17 bases left in between. This chain's CDR3 is CASSEEKLAVSTDTQYF. In DNA form, the CDR3 reads TGTGCCAGCAGCGAAGAAAAGTTAGCGGTCAGCACAGATACGCAGTATTTT.

The sample holds a few counts of this clone. The gene calls are TRBV7-9 and TRBJ1-1; 9 bases fit TRBD1. With V trimmed by 1 base and J by 6 bases, 6 bases remained unmatched. Germline CDR1 reads SEHNR; CDR2 reads FQNEAQ (reference sequence). The CDR3 is 15 residues long. Here the CDR3 DNA reads TGTGCCAGCAGCTTAGAGGTGGGACAGGGCCCTGAAGCTTTCTTT. Protein: CASSLEVGQGPEAFF. Full variable domain (rest looked up from reference TRBV7-9 and TRBJ1-1): DTGVSQNPRHKITKRGQNVTFRCDPISEHNRLYWYRQTLGQGPEFLTYFQNEAQLEKSRLLSDRFSAERPKGSFSTLEIQRTEQGDSAMYLCASSLEVGQGPEAFFGQGTRLTVV.

This clone was counted only a few times. At the DNA level, this CDR3 is encoded by other sequences in the same sample as well. The J gene is TRBJ1-1, the V gene TRBV20-1; TRBD1 matches at 7 bases. This CDR3 region has 11 residues. CDR1 and CDR2 from the germline V gene are DFQATT and SNEGSKA (reference sequence). The junction had 2 bases not matched to a gene; V was cut back by 3 bases and J by 7 bases. CDR3 bases: TGCAGTGCTAGGGGACAGCGTGAAGCTTTCTTT. This encodes CSARGQREAFF.

The chain combines TRBV5-4 with TRBJ2-5; 9 positions agree with TRBD1. Germline CDR1 and CDR2: SGHNT and YYREEE (reference sequence). The CDR3 consists of 14 residues. Germline trimming cut 4 bases from V and 5 bases from J; bases unmatched to any gene: 6. The CDR3 bases are TGTGCCAGCAGCCGGGACAGGGAGTACGAGACCCAGTACTTC. Its protein product is CASSRDREYETQYF.

The chain links TRBV27 to TRBJ1-2, with D possibly matching TRBD1 (5 bases). CDR1 and CDR2 from the germline V gene are MNHEY and SMNVEV (reference sequence). This CDR3 is 12 amino acids long. Trimming removed 7 bases from V and 2 bases from J, with 8 bases in between. In DNA, the CDR3 is TGTGCCAGCAAGGGGTTAAACTATGGCTACACCTTC. Its protein is CASKGLNYGYTF.

The genes are TRBV7-9 and TRBJ2-1, with 12 bases that match TRBD2. CDR1 and CDR2 from the germline V gene are SEHNR and FQNEAQ (reference sequence). The CDR3 extends over 15 amino acids. Unmatched junction bases numbered 0, after V lost 1 base and J lost 5 bases. Written as DNA, the CDR3 is TGTGCCAGCAGCTTAGGGACTAGCGGGAACAATGAGCAGTTCTTC. Protein sequence: CASSLGTSGNNEQFF.

The V gene is TRBV10-3, the J gene TRBJ2-7; TRBD2 agrees at 15 bases. Germline V gene lookup returns CDR1 ENHRY and CDR2 SYGVKD. V lost 8 bases to trimming and J lost 3 bases; unmatched junction nucleotides: 2. The CDR3 has 14 amino acids. CDR3 DNA sequence: TGTGCCATCGGACTAGCGGGAGGGAACTACGAGCAGTACTTC. Protein: CAIGLAGGNYEQYF.

The chain couples TRBV19 to TRBJ2-1; D perhaps matches TRBD2 (6 bases). Looked up from germline, CDR1 is LNHDA and CDR2 is SQIVND (reference sequence). The CDR3 has 12 residues. V was shortened by 3 bases and J by 10 bases, with 10 bases between the two germline ends. The CDR3 DNA sequence: TGTGCCAGTAGTATTCGGGGGTTCGAGCAGTTCTTC. Its translation is CASSIRGFEQFF.

This clone has only a few counts. The CDR3 DNA follows: TGTGCCATCAGTGAGCGGGACTTCTATGAGCAGTTCTTC. Translated, it gives CAISERDFYEQFF. This chain connects TRBV10-3 to TRBJ2-1, with D possibly matching TRBD2 (6 bases). CDR1 is ENHRY, CDR2 SYGVKD, per germline. The CDR3 length is 13 residues. V was clipped by 2 bases and J by 8 bases, with 10 bases between them.

This clone turned up a few times. This chain joins TRBV14 and TRBJ2-7; 10 bases fit TRBD2. The germline gives CDR1 SGHDN, CDR2 FVKESK. This CDR3 is built from 13 residues. V shed 4 bases, J shed 3 bases, and the junction held 0 bases outside the gene matches. The CDR3 protein is CASSRTSGYEQYF. The CDR3 DNA sequence: TGTGCCAGCAGCCGGACTAGCGGCTACGAGCAGTACTTC.

This clone has a handful of counts. The V gene is TRBV11-2, the J gene TRBJ2-3, with 10 bases aligning to TRBD2. The CDR3 runs 18 residues. Germline lookup yields CDR1 SGHAT and CDR2 FQNNGV. V was pared by 4 bases and J by 0 bases, with 10 bases of the junction left unmatched. CDR3 coding DNA: TGTGCCAGCAGCTCAACGTGGACTAGCGGCACTAGCACAGATACGCAGTATTTT. Translation: CASSSTWTSGTSTDTQYF.

About this clone itself: The sample contains more than one DNA sequence encoding this CDR3. The chain carries TRBV2 and TRBJ2-5, with no clear D. This CDR3 region has 10 residues. The germline V gene has CDR1 SNHLY and CDR2 FYNNEI. V was clipped by 5 bases and J by 5 bases, with 3 bases between them. The CDR3 spells CASSRETQYF. The CDR3, as DNA: TGTGCCAGCAGTCGGGAGACCCAGTACTTC.